What follows are 27 T cell receptor beta chains derived from one specimen sequenced in a study of early T cells in non-severe SARS-CoV-2 infection. TCRdb ran MiXCR on the 5' RACE reads and lists one entry per CDR3 protein. The repertoire holds approximately 22,000 distinct CDR3 sequences, around 4.5% seen once, with about 20% in the top ten. Sequencing input: whole blood. The receptors stem from an adult who was a healthcare worker with PCR-confirmed SARS-CoV-2 infection or an uninfected control (not recorded which).

The V call is TRBV12-3 or TRBV12-4, the J call TRBJ1-1, with D possibly TRBD1 on 5 matching bases. The CDR3 consists of 14 residues. The V gene lost 7 bases and the J gene lost 6 bases, with 18 bases spanning the gap. CDR3 in amino acids: CASIQRGRGAEAFF. CDR3 DNA: TGTGCCAGCATCCAACGCGGAAGGGGAGCTGAAGCTTTCTTT.

This clonotype was seen at least ten times. The V and J genes are TRBV20-1 and TRBJ2-1, with 7 bases matching TRBD2. The junction had 7 bases not matched to a gene; V was cut back by 0 bases and J by 2 bases. Per germline, CDR1 DFQATT and CDR2 SNEGSKA (reference sequence). There are 16 residues in the CDR3. In DNA, the CDR3 is TGCAGTGCTAGAGATAAATCGGGGAGGGCCTACAATGAGCAGTTCTTC. This codes for CSARDKSGRAYNEQFF.

The sample holds many counts of this clonotype. The rearrangement joins TRBV6-6 to TRBJ1-1, with D unclear. Trimming shortened V by 5 bases and J by 4 bases, and 20 bases separated the two germline ends. The CDR3 is 16 residues long. Germline CDR1 is MNHNY and CDR2 is SVGAGI (reference sequence). CDR3 sequence reads: CASSDQTRRSGTEAFF. The CDR3 region has the DNA TGTGCCAGCAGTGACCAGACACGCCGGTCGGGCACTGAAGCTTTCTTT.

This clonotype was counted many times. This chain links TRBV18 with TRBJ2-7; D is possibly TRBD1 (6 bases). The CDR3 sequence is 14 residues long. CDR1 and CDR2 from the germline V gene are KGHSH and LQKENI. Trimming took off 3 bases at V and 0 bases at J, with 9 bases between the two ends. CDR3 DNA: TGTGCCAGCTCACCCAGACAGGACTCCTACGAGCAGTACTTC. As protein: CASSPRQDSYEQYF.

This clonotype was seen many times. This rearrangement joins TRBV7-3 to TRBJ2-2; D remains ambiguous. V dropped 4 bases and J dropped 11 bases, with 11 bases sitting between them. This CDR3 is 12 amino acids long. Germline assignment: CDR1 SGHTA and CDR2 FQGTGA. CDR3 residues: CASSSSMGELFF. DNA for the CDR3: TGTGCCAGCAGCTCTTCAATGGGCGAGCTGTTTTTT.

This clonotype was picked up many times. The genes are TRBV20-1 and TRBJ2-1; D gene ambiguous. V lost 0 bases and J lost 15, with 9 bases in between. The CDR3 is 10 amino acids. CDR1 is DFQATT and CDR2 is SNEGSKA in the germline V gene (reference sequence). Here the CDR3 reads CSARDRHGFF. The CDR3 DNA is TGCAGTGCTAGAGACCGTCATGGGTTCTTC.

Many counts were recorded for this clonotype. The rearrangement uses TRBV3-1 and TRBJ2-7; weak D call: TRBD1 (6 bases). V lost 9 bases and J lost 7, with 16 bases in between. The CDR3 contains 12 residues. Germline V gene lookup returns CDR1 LGHDT and CDR2 YNNKEL (reference sequence). CDR3 protein: CASTGHPWEQYF. In DNA form, the CDR3 reads TGTGCCAGTACGGGACACCCTTGGGAGCAGTACTTC.

This clonotype was recorded at least ten times. The chain couples TRBV30 to TRBJ2-3; D call uncertain. The CDR3 covers 13 residues. The V gene lost 2 bases and the J gene lost 10 bases, with 16 bases spanning the gap. Germline V gene data show CDR1 as GTSNPN and CDR2 as SVGIG (reference sequence). CDR3 nucleotide sequence: TGTGCCTGGAGTCCTCTGGCTAGTGCGGCGCAGTATTTT. This codes for CAWSPLASAAQYF.

This clonotype showed up many times. The chain joins TRBV5-3 to TRBJ1-1; D possibly corresponds to TRBD1 (6 bases). TRBV5-3 is an ORF; its function is uncertain. The germline V and J ends were trimmed by 4 bases and 3 bases, with 22 bases remaining between them. This CDR3 spans 17 amino acids. This chain's CDR3 is CARSLTEQGPLHTEAFF. Here the CDR3 DNA reads TGTGCCAGAAGCCTGACGGAACAGGGCCCTCTGCACACTGAAGCTTTCTTT.

In this sample, this clonotype turned up a few times. The chain couples TRBV7-9 to TRBJ2-3; TRBD2 matches at 8 bases. The CDR3 loop spans 15 amino acids. Trimming at V came to 6 bases and at J to 0 bases, leaving 5 bases not matched to a gene. Germline V gene data show CDR1 as SEHNR and CDR2 as FQNEAQ (reference sequence). The CDR3 spells CASRGLAPSTDTQYF. Here the CDR3 DNA reads TGTGCCAGCAGAGGACTAGCACCTAGCACAGATACGCAGTATTTT. Complete variable domain (other parts from reference TRBV7-9 and TRBJ2-3): DTGVSQNPRHKITKRGQNVTFRCDPISEHNRLYWYRQTLGQGPEFLTYFQNEAQLEKSRLLSDRFSAERPKGSFSTLEIQRTEQGDSAMYLCASRGLAPSTDTQYFGPGTRLTVL.

This clonotype occurred many times. The chain employs TRBV27 and TRBJ2-7; 10 nucleotides agree with TRBD2. The CDR3 covers 16 residues. Germline CDR1 and CDR2: MNHEY and SMNVEV (reference sequence). Losses at the gene ends were 3 bases for V and 1 base for J; bases not matched to a gene: 6. CDR3 DNA sequence: TGTGCCAGCAGTTTGACTAGCGGGCCCCTTTCCTACGAGCAGTACTTC. Its protein product is CASSLTSGPLSYEQYF.

This clonotype showed up many times. The genes are TRBV12-5 and TRBJ2-3; D might be TRBD2 (6 bases). The CDR3 has 16 amino acids. Deletions cut 9 bases from V and 1 base from J, with 20 bases between. Germline CDR1 reads LGHNT; CDR2 reads FRNRAP. CDR3 sequence: CASDANGSFGTDTQYF. CDR3 coding DNA: TGTGCTAGCGACGCCAACGGGAGTTTCGGCACAGATACGCAGTATTTT. The full variable domain, with the rest looked up from reference TRBV12-5 and TRBJ2-3, is DARVTQTPRHKVTEMGQEVTMRCQPILGHNTVFWYRQTMMQGLELLAYFRNRAPLDDSGMPKDRFSAEMPDATLATLKIQPSEPRDSAVYFCASDANGSFGTDTQYFGPGTRLTVL.

Ten or more counts support this clonotype. V gene TRBV28 combines with J gene TRBJ2-7, with 9 bases fitting TRBD2. The CDR3 extends over 15 amino acids. Trimming took 6 bases from V and 4 from J; bases not matched to a gene: 10. Germline CDR1 MDHEN, CDR2 SYDVKM. The CDR3 coding sequence is TGTGCCAGCAGCCACCCCGGCGGGAGGGCTTACGAGCAGTACTTC. Translated: CASSHPGGRAYEQYF.

This clonotype has at least ten counts. The V gene is TRBV7-2, the J gene TRBJ1-1; maybe TRBD1 (5 bases). Trimming removed 6 bases from V and 6 bases from J, with 17 bases in between. The CDR3 contains 14 residues. Germline V CDR1 and CDR2: SGHTA, FQGNSA. The CDR3: CASSPDGGGSEAFF. CDR3 nucleotide sequence: TGTGCCAGCAGTCCGGATGGGGGGGGATCTGAAGCTTTCTTT.

Regarding this clonotype: This sequence may be a read error, since a much larger clone differs from it by one base. The chain couples TRBV28 to TRBJ1-1; TRBD1 matches at 7 bases. V shed 8 bases and J 6 bases; nucleotides not matched to a gene: 15. The CDR3 has 15 residues. Germline V gene lookup returns CDR1 MDHEN and CDR2 SYDVKM. The CDR3 DNA reads TGTGCCAGCTTATCCTCCGACAGGGATGTCCCTGAAGCTTTCTTT. Translating gives CASLSSDRDVPEAFF.

This clonotype was found once. This chain joins TRBV5-5 and TRBJ1-6; TRBD1 aligns across 7 bases. Germline V gene data show CDR1 as SGHKS and CDR2 as YYEKEE (reference sequence). This CDR3 contains 15 residues. The V gene end was trimmed by 5 bases and the J gene end by 8 bases; junction bases not matched to a gene: 10. Here the CDR3 DNA reads TGTGCCAGCAGGGACAGGATGGCCTTAGATTCACCCCTCCACTTT. This codes for CASRDRMALDSPLHF. Together with reference TRBV5-5 and TRBJ1-6, the CDR3 gives the full variable domain: DAGVTQSPTHLIKTRGQQVTLRCSPISGHKSVSWYQQVLGQGPQFIFQYYEKEERGRGNFPDRFSARQFPNYSSELNVNALLLGDSALYLCASRDRMALDSPLHFGNGTRLTVT.

The CDR3 DNA sequence: TGTGCCAGCAGCACCTTAGCGGGAGGGCAGGCTGAGCAGTTCTTC. It encodes CASSTLAGGQAEQFF. The chain combines TRBV9 with TRBJ2-1, with 11 bases aligning to TRBD2. Germline CDR1 and CDR2: SGDLS and YYNGEE. With 4 bases clipped from V and 9 bases from J, the junction kept 9 bases outside the gene matches. The CDR3 sequence is 15 residues long.

This clonotype was seen ten or more times. This sequence joins TRBV7-2 and TRBJ1-1; 8 nucleotides agree with TRBD1. This CDR3 contains 17 residues. Losses at the gene ends were 5 bases for V and 4 bases for J; bases not matched to a gene: 15. From germline, CDR1 is SGHTA and CDR2 FQGNSA. CDR3: CASSGAFRGRSSTEAFF. CDR3 coding DNA: TGTGCCAGCAGCGGAGCATTCAGGGGGCGATCTTCCACTGAAGCTTTCTTT.

As to this clonotype: A single base separates this from a much larger clone, so it may be a read error. This chain uses TRBV9 with TRBJ2-1; 8 bases agree with TRBD2. The CDR3 totals 16 residues. The germline CDR1 and CDR2 sequences are SGDLS and YYNGEE. After removal of 4 bases from V and 5 bases from J, the junction contained 11 bases not matched to a gene. The CDR3 sequence is CASSPRVSGAHNEQFF. CDR3 in DNA: TGTGCCAGCAGCCCTCGGGTTAGCGGGGCCCACAATGAGCAGTTCTTC.

Only a few counts were recorded for this clonotype. The chain uses TRBV6-5 and TRBJ2-7, with D tentatively TRBD2 (5 bases). The CDR3 totals 14 residues. The germline CDR1 and CDR2 sequences are MNHEY and SVGAGI. Deletions cut 5 bases from V and 6 bases from J, with 17 bases between. CDR3 residues: CASSPDYSASEQYF. CDR3 in DNA: TGTGCCAGCAGTCCCGACTACTCCGCTAGCGAGCAGTACTTC.

This clonotype was counted many times. V gene TRBV4-3 combines with J gene TRBJ2-7; D possibly corresponds to TRBD1 (6 bases). The V end was cut by 1 base, the J end by 0 bases, with 22 bases between. The CDR3 is 19 residues long. Germline V CDR1 and CDR2: LGHNA, YSLEER. CDR3 nucleotide sequence: TGCGCCAGCAGCCAAGGGGTGCCAGGGGCAGGGGACAACTCCTACGAGCAGTACTTC. Its translation is CASSQGVPGAGDNSYEQYF.

This clonotype was seen many times. The V and J genes are TRBV2 and TRBJ2-2; D unresolved. The V gene's germline CDR1 is SNHLY and CDR2 FYNNEI. The CDR3 is made up of 11 amino acids. Trimming stripped 10 bases from V and 7 bases from J, with 10 bases between. In DNA form, the CDR3 reads TGTGCCATCCCCTCCCGCGGGGAGCTGTTTTTT. It translates to CAIPSRGELFF. The full variable domain, in which reference TRBV2 and TRBJ2-2 provide the parts outside the CDR3, is EPEVTQTPSHQVTQMGQEVILRCVPISNHLYFYWYRQILGQKVEFLVSFYNNEISEKSEIFDDQFSVERPDGSNFTLKIRSTKLEDSAMYFCAIPSRGELFFGEGSRLTVL.

The CDR3 is CASSLGGSQNIQYF. The CDR3 nucleotides read TGTGCCAGCAGTTTGGGGGGTTCCCAAAACATTCAGTACTTC. The rearrangement joins TRBV28 to TRBJ2-4, with a possible D match to TRBD2 (6 bases). Germline CDR1 MDHEN, CDR2 SYDVKM. V dropped 3 bases and J dropped 5 bases, with 11 bases sitting between them. CDR3 length: 14 amino acids. Looking up the rest from reference TRBV28 and TRBJ2-4 gives the full variable domain: DVKVTQSSRYLVKRTGEKVFLECVQDMDHENMFWYRQDPGLGLRLIYFSYDVKMKEKGDIPEGYSVSREKKERFSLILESASTNQTSMYLCASSLGGSQNIQYFGAGTRLSVL.

The chain has TRBV5-1 and TRBJ1-1; D remains unclear. The CDR3 is made up of 14 amino acids. Germline assignment: CDR1 SGHRS and CDR2 YFSETQ. The ends were cut back, 4 bases at V and 1 base at J, with 11 bases in the middle. CDR3 coding DNA: TGCGCCAGCAGCCTGCGGAGGGCGAACACTGAAGCTTTCTTT. This gives the protein CASSLRRANTEAFF.

The sample holds many counts of this clonotype. The chain combines TRBV28 with TRBJ2-7; 8 bases are shared with TRBD1. The germline gives CDR1 MDHEN, CDR2 SYDVKM. Germline trimming cut 9 bases from V and 2 bases from J; bases unmatched to any gene: 6. There are 13 residues in the CDR3. Written as DNA, the CDR3 is TGTGCCAGTTACAGGGGGAAAGCCTACGAGCAGTACTTC. Protein sequence: CASYRGKAYEQYF. The full variable domain, its missing parts supplied by reference TRBV28 and TRBJ2-7, is DVKVTQSSRYLVKRTGEKVFLECVQDMDHENMFWYRQDPGLGLRLIYFSYDVKMKEKGDIPEGYSVSREKKERFSLILESASTNQTSMYLCASYRGKAYEQYFGPGTRLTVT.

This clonotype was counted only a few times. The chain is built from TRBV7-2 and TRBJ2-2; TRBD2 aligns across 10 bases. This CDR3 region has 18 residues. With 0 bases clipped from V and 2 bases from J, the junction kept 6 bases outside the gene matches. Per the germline V gene, CDR1 is SGHTA and CDR2 is FQGNSA. CDR3 in amino acids: CASSLALAGAINTGELFF. The DNA for the CDR3 is TGTGCCAGCAGCTTAGCGCTAGCGGGAGCCATTAACACCGGGGAGCTGTTTTTT.

This clonotype was picked up many times. CDR3 coding DNA: TGTGCCAGCAGCCATATCGTCGGTGACACTGAAGCTTTCTTT. Its translation: CASSHIVGDTEAFF. The chain employs TRBV14 and TRBJ1-1, with D unresolved. V was pared by 3 bases and J by 3 bases, with 11 bases between. The germline V gene encodes CDR1 SGHDN and CDR2 FVKESK. The CDR3 runs to 14 residues.